This entry is about one T cell receptor (beta chain). Antigen: not known. CDR1 and CDR2 from the germline V gene are LNHNV and YYDKDF (reference sequence). The CDR3 consists of 17 residues. Deletions cut 1 base from V and 1 base from J, with 15 bases between. The data originate from a study of post-analysis software for immune sequencing data. Whole-study context: In terms of disease course, relapsing-remitting, secondary progressive and progressive-relapsing multiple sclerosis were included.

Presence of unique molecular identifiers characterized the TCR beta cDNA libraries. Between about 1 and 11 million T cells gave rise to a few hundred thousand cDNA molecules. MiXCR, applied by TCRdb to the PCR reads, yields one record per CDR3 protein. Seen here are about 820,000 distinct CDR3 sequences, around 50% observed once, and the top ten hold approximately 4.4%. Study-level findings and limits: Batch-matched samples strongly co-clustered by F measure. Several TRBV segments were more frequent in patients than controls; TRBV5-6, TRBV5-1 and TRBV20-1 belonged to this group. Controls significantly exceeded multiple sclerosis patients in normalized Chao1 diversity.

The J gene is TRBJ2-3, the V gene TRBV15; D perhaps matches TRBD2 (5 bases). The receptor was derived from a girl between 5 and 17 years old with multiple sclerosis. Sequenced material: blood. The CDR3 DNA follows: TGTGCCACCAGCAGAGGACTACCGGGGTCAGGCACAGATACGCAGTATTTT. This translates into CATSRGLPGSGTDTQYF.